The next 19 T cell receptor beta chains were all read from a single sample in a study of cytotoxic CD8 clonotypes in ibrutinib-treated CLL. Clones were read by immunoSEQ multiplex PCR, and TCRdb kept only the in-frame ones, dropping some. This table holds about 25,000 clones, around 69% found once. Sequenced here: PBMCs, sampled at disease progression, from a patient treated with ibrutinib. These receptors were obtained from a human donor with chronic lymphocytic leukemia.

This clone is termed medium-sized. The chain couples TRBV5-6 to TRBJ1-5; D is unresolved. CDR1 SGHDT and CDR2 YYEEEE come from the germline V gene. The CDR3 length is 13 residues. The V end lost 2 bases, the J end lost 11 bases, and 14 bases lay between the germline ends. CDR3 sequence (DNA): TGTGCCAGCAGCTTAACGGCCGCGGGGACCCAGCATTTT. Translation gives CASSLTAAGTQHF.

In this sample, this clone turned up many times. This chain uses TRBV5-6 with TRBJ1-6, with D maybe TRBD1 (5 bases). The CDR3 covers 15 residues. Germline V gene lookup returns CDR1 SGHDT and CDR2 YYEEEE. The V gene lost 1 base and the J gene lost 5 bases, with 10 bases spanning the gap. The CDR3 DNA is TGTGCCAGCAGCTTGTGGGGACTGAATAATTCACCCCTCCACTTT. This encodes CASSLWGLNNSPLHF.

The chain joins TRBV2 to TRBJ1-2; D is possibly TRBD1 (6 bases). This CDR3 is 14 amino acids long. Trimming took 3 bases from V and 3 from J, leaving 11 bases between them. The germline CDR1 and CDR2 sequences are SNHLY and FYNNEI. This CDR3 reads CASSDLAGDYGYTF. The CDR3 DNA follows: TGTGCCAGCAGTGATCTTGCAGGGGACTATGGCTACACCTTC.

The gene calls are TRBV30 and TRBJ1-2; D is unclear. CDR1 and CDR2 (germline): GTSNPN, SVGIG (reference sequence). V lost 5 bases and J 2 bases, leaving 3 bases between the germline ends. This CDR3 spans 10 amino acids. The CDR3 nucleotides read TGTGCCTGGTCGAACTATGGCTACACCTTC. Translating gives CAWSNYGYTF.

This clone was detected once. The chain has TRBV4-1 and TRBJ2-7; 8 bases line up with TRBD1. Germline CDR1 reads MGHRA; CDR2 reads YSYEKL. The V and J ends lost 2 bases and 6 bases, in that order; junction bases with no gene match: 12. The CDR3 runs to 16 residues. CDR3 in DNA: TGCGCCAGCAGCCAACCACTAACAGGGGGAACCGGCGAGCAGTACTTC. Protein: CASSQPLTGGTGEQYF.

Here the CDR3 reads CASSLVAGREKLFF. The CDR3 region has the DNA TGCGCCAGCAGCTTGGTGGCAGGGCGAGAAAAACTGTTTTTT. V is TRBV5-1 and J is TRBJ1-4; D possibly corresponds to TRBD1 (5 bases). The CDR3 has 14 amino acids. Per germline, CDR1 SGHRS and CDR2 YFSETQ. V was clipped by 0 bases and J by 8 bases, with 11 bases between them. Together with reference TRBV5-1 and TRBJ1-4, the CDR3 gives the full variable domain: KAGVTQTPRYLIKTRGQQVTLSCSPISGHRSVSWYQQTPGQGLQFLFEYFSETQRNKGNFPGRFSGRQFSNSRSEMNVSTLELGDSALYLCASSLVAGREKLFFGSGTQLSVL.

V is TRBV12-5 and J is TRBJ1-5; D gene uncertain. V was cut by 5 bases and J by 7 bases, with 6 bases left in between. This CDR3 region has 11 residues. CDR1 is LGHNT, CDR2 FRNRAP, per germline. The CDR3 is CASGIEQPQHF. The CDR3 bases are TGTGCTAGTGGTATAGAACAGCCCCAGCATTTT.

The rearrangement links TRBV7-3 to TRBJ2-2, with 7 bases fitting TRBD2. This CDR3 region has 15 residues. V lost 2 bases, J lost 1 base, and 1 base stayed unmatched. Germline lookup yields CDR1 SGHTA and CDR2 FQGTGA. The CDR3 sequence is CASSLGTKNTGELFF. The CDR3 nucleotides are TGTGCCAGCAGCTTAGGGACTAAGAACACCGGGGAGCTGTTTTTT.

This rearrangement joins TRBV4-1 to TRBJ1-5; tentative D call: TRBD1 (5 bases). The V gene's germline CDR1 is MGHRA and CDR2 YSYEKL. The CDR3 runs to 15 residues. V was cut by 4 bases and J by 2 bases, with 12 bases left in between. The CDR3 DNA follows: TGCGCCAGCAGCCGTGGGGGAATGGGCAATCAGCCCCAGCATTTT. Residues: CASSRGGMGNQPQHF.

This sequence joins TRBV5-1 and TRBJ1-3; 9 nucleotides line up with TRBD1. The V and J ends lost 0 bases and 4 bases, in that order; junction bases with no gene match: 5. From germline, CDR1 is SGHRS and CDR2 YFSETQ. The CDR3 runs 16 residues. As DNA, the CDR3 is TGCGCCAGCAGCTTGGAAGGGACAGGGCAAGGAAACACCATATATTTT. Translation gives CASSLEGTGQGNTIYF.

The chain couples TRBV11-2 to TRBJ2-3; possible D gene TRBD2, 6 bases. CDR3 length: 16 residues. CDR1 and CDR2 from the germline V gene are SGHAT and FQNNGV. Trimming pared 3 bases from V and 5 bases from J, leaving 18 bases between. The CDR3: CASSFPPGGHEDTQYF. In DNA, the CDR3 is TGTGCCAGCAGCTTCCCCCCCGGAGGGCACGAAGATACGCAGTATTTT.

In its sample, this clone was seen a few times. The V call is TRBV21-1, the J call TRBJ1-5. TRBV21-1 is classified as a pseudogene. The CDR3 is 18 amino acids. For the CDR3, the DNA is TGTGCCAGCAGACCCGACAAAAGGGTTTCGAAAGGCAATCAGCCCCAGCATTTT. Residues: CASRPDKRVSKGNQPQHF.

The CDR3 loop reads CASSLLTGLSTNEKLFF. CDR3 bases: TGTGCCAGCTCACTCTTGACAGGACTTTCAACTAATGAAAAACTGTTTTTT. This chain uses TRBV18 with TRBJ1-4; TRBD1 might be the D (6 bases). CDR3 size: 17 residues. V lost 4 bases to trimming and J lost 0 bases, with 15 bases between them. The germline V gene has CDR1 KGHSH and CDR2 LQKENI. Supplemented by reference TRBV18 and TRBJ1-4, the full variable domain reads NAGVMQNPRHLVRRRGQEARLRCSPMKGHSHVYWYRQLPEEGLKFMVYLQKENIIDESGMPKERFSAEFPKEGPSILRIQQVVRGDSAAYFCASSLLTGLSTNEKLFFGSGTQLSVL.

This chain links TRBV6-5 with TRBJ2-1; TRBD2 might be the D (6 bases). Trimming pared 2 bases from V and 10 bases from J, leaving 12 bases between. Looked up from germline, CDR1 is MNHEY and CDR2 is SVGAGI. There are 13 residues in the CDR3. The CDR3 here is CASSYGLAREQFF. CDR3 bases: TGTGCCAGCAGTTACGGGCTAGCGAGGGAGCAGTTCTTC.

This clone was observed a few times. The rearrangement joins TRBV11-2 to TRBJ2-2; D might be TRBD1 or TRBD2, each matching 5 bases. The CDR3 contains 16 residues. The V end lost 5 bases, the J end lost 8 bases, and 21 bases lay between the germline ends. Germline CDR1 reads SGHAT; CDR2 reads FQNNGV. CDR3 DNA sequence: TGTGCCAGCAGCGCCCCCCGGGACCCGGGAAGGGGGGAGCTGTTTTTT. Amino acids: CASSAPRDPGRGELFF. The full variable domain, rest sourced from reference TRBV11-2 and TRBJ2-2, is EAGVAQSPRYKIIEKRQSVAFWCNPISGHATLYWYQQILGQGPKLLIQFQNNGVVDDSQLPKDRFSAERLKGVDSTLKIQPAKLEDSAVYLCASSAPRDPGRGELFFGEGSRLTVL.

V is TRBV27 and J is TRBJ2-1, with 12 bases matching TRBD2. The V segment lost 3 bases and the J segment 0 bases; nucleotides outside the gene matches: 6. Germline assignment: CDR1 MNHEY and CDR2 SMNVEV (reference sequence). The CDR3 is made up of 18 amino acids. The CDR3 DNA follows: TGTGCCAGCAGTTTGGCTGGACTAGCGGGGTCCTCCTACAATGAGCAGTTCTTC. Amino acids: CASSLAGLAGSSYNEQFF.

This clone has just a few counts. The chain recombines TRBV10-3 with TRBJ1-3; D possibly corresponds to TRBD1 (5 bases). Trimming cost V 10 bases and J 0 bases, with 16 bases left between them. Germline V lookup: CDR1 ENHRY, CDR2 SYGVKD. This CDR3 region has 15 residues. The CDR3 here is CATSVDRTSGNTIYF. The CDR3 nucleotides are TGTGCCACCTCGGTAGACAGAACCTCTGGAAACACCATATATTTT.

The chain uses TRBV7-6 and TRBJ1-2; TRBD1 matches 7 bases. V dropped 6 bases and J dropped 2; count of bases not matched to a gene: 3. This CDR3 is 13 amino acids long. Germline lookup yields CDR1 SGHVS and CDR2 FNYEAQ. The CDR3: CASSSTGNYGYTF. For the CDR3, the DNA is TGTGCCAGCAGTTCGACAGGGAACTATGGCTACACCTTC.

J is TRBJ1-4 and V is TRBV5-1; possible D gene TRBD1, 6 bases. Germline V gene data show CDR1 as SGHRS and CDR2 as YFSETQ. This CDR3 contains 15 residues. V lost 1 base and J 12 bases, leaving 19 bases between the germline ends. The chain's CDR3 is CASSLRGAPPGELFF. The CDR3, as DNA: TGCGCCAGCAGCTTGAGGGGGGCCCCACCAGGGGAACTGTTTTTT.